The 19 T cell receptor beta chains below come from one sample, sequenced in a study of response to subunit inactivated influenza vaccine. One entry per CDR3 protein, called by TCRdb with MiXCR from the RT-PCR reads. In the table there are approximately 520,000 distinct CDR3 sequences, approximately 15% of which are singletons. This specimen was CD4+ T cells sorted from PBMCs, taken less than 30 months after vaccination. Receptors were obtained from a man between 50 and 69 years old who received an inactivated influenza vaccine.

This clonotype was picked up a small number of times. This chain uses TRBV6-1 with TRBJ1-1; D unclear. The germline V and J ends were trimmed by 4 bases and 2 bases, with 8 bases remaining between them. The CDR3 covers 13 residues. Germline CDR1 and CDR2: MNHNS and SASEGT. CDR3 sequence (DNA): TGTGCCAGCAGTGCGGGTACAAACACTGAAGCTTTCTTT. Protein: CASSAGTNTEAFF.

The J gene is TRBJ1-2, the V gene TRBV7-9; no reliable D call. Trimming took 1 base from V and 7 from J, leaving 19 bases between them. Germline lookup yields CDR1 SEHNR and CDR2 FQNEAQ (reference sequence). The CDR3 runs 16 residues. The CDR3 loop is CASSLVGGLRVGGYTF. CDR3 sequence (DNA): TGTGCCAGCAGCTTAGTCGGCGGCCTCCGGGTCGGTGGCTACACCTTC.

This clonotype appeared a few times. The chain couples TRBV5-1 to TRBJ2-3, with D possibly matching TRBD1 (6 bases). V was pared by 0 bases and J by 4 bases, with 9 bases between. The CDR3 contains 14 residues. CDR1 SGHRS and CDR2 YFSETQ come from the germline V gene. CDR3: CASSLVPGADTQYF. CDR3 sequence (DNA): TGCGCCAGCAGCTTGGTCCCAGGGGCAGATACGCAGTATTTT. The full variable domain, its missing parts supplied by reference TRBV5-1 and TRBJ2-3, is KAGVTQTPRYLIKTRGQQVTLSCSPISGHRSVSWYQQTPGQGLQFLFEYFSETQRNKGNFPGRFSGRQFSNSRSEMNVSTLELGDSALYLCASSLVPGADTQYFGPGTRLTVL.

The chain uses TRBV5-1 and TRBJ1-1; D not certain. This CDR3 comprises 11 residues. Germline-derived CDR1 and CDR2 are SGHRS and YFSETQ. Trimming took off 7 bases at V and 4 bases at J, with 8 bases between the two ends. The CDR3 loop is CASRSSTEAFF. The CDR3 bases are TGCGCCAGCCGGAGTTCCACTGAAGCTTTCTTT.

This clonotype was found a few times. This chain uses TRBV5-1 with TRBJ1-1; D ambiguous. Trimming stripped 0 bases from V and 1 base from J, with 10 bases between. This CDR3 contains 15 residues. Per the germline V gene, CDR1 is SGHRS and CDR2 is YFSETQ. Written as DNA, the CDR3 is TGCGCCAGCAGCTTGGCGAGGAGTTCGAACACTGAAGCTTTCTTT. Its translation: CASSLARSSNTEAFF. The complete variable domain, with remaining parts taken from reference TRBV5-1 and TRBJ1-1, reads KAGVTQTPRYLIKTRGQQVTLSCSPISGHRSVSWYQQTPGQGLQFLFEYFSETQRNKGNFPGRFSGRQFSNSRSEMNVSTLELGDSALYLCASSLARSSNTEAFFGQGTRLTVV.

This chain joins TRBV18 and TRBJ2-7; 7 positions agree with TRBD1. With V trimmed by 6 bases and J by 5 bases, 13 bases remained unmatched. Looked up from germline, CDR1 is KGHSH and CDR2 is LQKENI. This CDR3 contains 15 residues. The CDR3 is CASSLMAGQVDEQYF. As DNA, the CDR3 is TGTGCCAGCTCCCTAATGGCAGGACAGGTGGACGAGCAGTACTTC.

The CDR3 is CASSPRGTSGTNTDTQYF. CDR3 nucleotides: TGTGCCAGCAGCCCCAGAGGGACTAGCGGGACGAACACAGATACGCAGTATTTT. V and J are TRBV11-2 and TRBJ2-3; 13 bases align to TRBD2. The V gene end was trimmed by 5 bases and the J gene end by 2 bases; junction bases not matched to a gene: 10. The V gene's germline CDR1 is SGHAT and CDR2 FQNNGV. The CDR3 spans 18 residues.

This chain links TRBV6-2 or TRBV6-3 with TRBJ1-5, with D maybe TRBD1 (6 bases). With 6 bases removed from V and 3 bases from J, the gap between germline ends came to 12 bases. The CDR3 consists of 14 residues. The germline V gene has CDR1 MNHEY and CDR2 SVGEGT. The CDR3 sequence is CASSQDRSNQPQHF. DNA of the CDR3: TGTGCCAGCAGCCAAGACAGGTCCAATCAGCCCCAGCATTTT.

This clonotype has more than one count but fewer than ten. The chain couples TRBV20-1 to TRBJ1-5, with TRBD1 matching 10 bases. Trimming removed 5 bases from V and 3 bases from J; junction bases left unmatched: 4. The CDR3 is made up of 14 amino acids. The V gene's germline CDR1 is DFQATT and CDR2 SNEGSKA (reference sequence). For the CDR3, the DNA is TGCAGTGCTGGAGGGACAGGGGCCAATCAGCCCCAGCATTTT. Translated: CSAGGTGANQPQHF.

This chain uses TRBV10-3 with TRBJ2-5; 8 bases match TRBD2. Germline V gives CDR1 ENHRY, CDR2 SYGVKD. The CDR3 runs 13 residues. V was clipped by 3 bases and J by 13 bases; unmatched bases: 10. CDR3 nucleotides: TGTGCCATCAGTGATGGGACTAGGCAAGTCCCGTACTTC. Its protein product is CAISDGTRQVPYF.

This clonotype has just a few counts. The chain employs TRBV29-1 and TRBJ2-1; D call uncertain. Germline V gene lookup returns CDR1 SQVTM and CDR2 ANQGSEA. This CDR3 spans 13 amino acids. Trimming removed 0 bases at V and 4 bases at J, with 7 bases between. CDR3 bases: TGCAGCGTTGAAGACAGGCTTTACAATGAGCAGTTCTTC. Translating gives CSVEDRLYNEQFF.

This clonotype was found a few times. The chain has TRBV10-2 and TRBJ2-2; 9 bases align to TRBD1. Trimming removed 7 bases from V and 2 bases from J; junction bases left unmatched: 5. The V gene's germline CDR1 is WSHSY and CDR2 SAAADI. The CDR3 is 15 residues long. The CDR3 region is CASKQGARNTGELFF. In DNA, the CDR3 is TGCGCCAGCAAACAGGGGGCCCGTAACACCGGGGAGCTGTTTTTT.

The V call is TRBV28, the J call TRBJ1-5, with D tentatively TRBD1 (5 bases). CDR3 length: 15 residues. The germline V and J ends were trimmed by 3 bases and 2 bases, with 11 bases remaining between them. Germline V gene data show CDR1 as MDHEN and CDR2 as SYDVKM. This CDR3 reads CASSFIGGGNQPQHF. The CDR3 DNA sequence: TGTGCCAGCAGTTTTATAGGAGGGGGCAATCAGCCCCAGCATTTT.

A word on this clonotype: This clone may be a read error of a much larger clone one base away. J is TRBJ1-2 and V is TRBV3-1, with TRBD1 as a possible D gene (6 bases). The CDR3 consists of 13 residues. Germline assignment: CDR1 LGHDT and CDR2 YNNKEL (reference sequence). CDR3 DNA: TGTGCCAGCAGCCAGCTAGGGGGGCCTGGCTGCACCTTC. Protein product: CASSQLGGPGCTF.

This clonotype was seen many times. The chain links TRBV29-1 to TRBJ2-1; D may correspond to TRBD1 or TRBD2 (5 bases each). CDR1 is SQVTM and CDR2 is ANQGSEA in the germline V gene. This CDR3 spans 13 amino acids. Trimming stripped 3 bases from V and 4 bases from J, with 10 bases between. As DNA, the CDR3 is TGCAGCGTTGATCGGGACCTATACAATGAGCAGTTCTTC. Amino acid sequence: CSVDRDLYNEQFF.

This clonotype has only a few counts. The chain employs TRBV10-3 and TRBJ2-7, with 7 bases matching TRBD1. V was clipped by 10 bases and J by 1 base; unmatched bases: 7. The CDR3 loop spans 13 amino acids. Per the germline V gene, CDR1 is ENHRY and CDR2 is SYGVKD. This chain's CDR3 is CATRQGPSYEQYF. The DNA of the CDR3 is TGTGCCACCAGACAGGGACCTTCCTACGAGCAGTACTTC.

This clonotype was seen at least ten times. This chain uses TRBV20-1 with TRBJ2-1; possible D gene TRBD2, 5 bases. The CDR3 has 12 amino acids. Germline CDR1 is DFQATT and CDR2 is SNEGSKA (reference sequence). The V gene lost 1 base and the J gene lost 4 bases, with 5 bases spanning the gap. This CDR3 reads CSARGGYNEQFF. Written as DNA, the CDR3 is TGCAGTGCTAGAGGAGGGTACAATGAGCAGTTCTTC.

This chain links TRBV11-2 with TRBJ2-3; D perhaps matches TRBD2 (6 bases). The CDR3 length is 13 residues. V dropped 8 bases and J dropped 3 bases, with 12 bases sitting between them. Germline V gives CDR1 SGHAT, CDR2 FQNNGV. The CDR3 bases are TGTGCCAGCGGGGGGACCTGGACAGATACGCAGTATTTT. This codes for CASGGTWTDTQYF.

The table lists this clonotype with a few counts. The genes are TRBV12-3 or TRBV12-4 and TRBJ2-5, with no clear D. The CDR3 spans 15 residues. V lost 1 base, J lost 1 base, and 10 bases lay in between. CDR3 sequence: CASSLGLESQETQYF. CDR3 bases: TGTGCCAGCAGTTTAGGCCTAGAGTCCCAAGAGACCCAGTACTTC.